Given below is one T cell receptor beta chain in context. The record originates from a study of blood T cell repertoires in COVID-19. As for the study in general: COVID-19 samples, acute and convalescent, were from the United States, Italy and Spain.

V was clipped by 0 bases and J by 8 bases, with 16 bases between them. This CDR3 is built from 16 residues. The germline CDR1 and CDR2 sequences are MNHEY and SVGAGI. Authors' analysis steps: How many nucleated cells were present was estimated from reference gene primer amplification. Clones were read by immunoSEQ multiplex PCR, and TCRdb kept only the in-frame ones, dropping some. The V and J calls and clone size were taken over from that table, and D and trimming were inferred from the DNA. Here the sample spans some 150,000 clones, about 85% being singletons. This TCR came from a human donor in a cohort sampled during active COVID-19. Sequencing was done on a sample of peripheral blood. The chain employs TRBV6-5 and TRBJ1-4; no firm D call. The CDR3 loop reads CASSYSPPVRGEKLFF. The CDR3 DNA is TGTGCCAGCAGTTACTCCCCCCCCGTACGAGGGGAAAAACTGTTTTTT.